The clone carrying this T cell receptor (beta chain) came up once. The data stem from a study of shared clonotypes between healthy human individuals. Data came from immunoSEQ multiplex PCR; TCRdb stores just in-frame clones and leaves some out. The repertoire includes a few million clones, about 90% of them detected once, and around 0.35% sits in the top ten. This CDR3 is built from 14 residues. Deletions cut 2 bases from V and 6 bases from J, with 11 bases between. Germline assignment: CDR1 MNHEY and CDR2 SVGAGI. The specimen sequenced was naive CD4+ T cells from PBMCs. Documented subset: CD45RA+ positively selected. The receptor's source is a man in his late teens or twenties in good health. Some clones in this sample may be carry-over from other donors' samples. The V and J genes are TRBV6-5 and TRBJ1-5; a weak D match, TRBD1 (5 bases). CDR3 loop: CASSYGGNTQPQHF. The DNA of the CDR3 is TGTGCCAGCAGTTACGGGGGGAATACTCAGCCCCAGCATTTT.